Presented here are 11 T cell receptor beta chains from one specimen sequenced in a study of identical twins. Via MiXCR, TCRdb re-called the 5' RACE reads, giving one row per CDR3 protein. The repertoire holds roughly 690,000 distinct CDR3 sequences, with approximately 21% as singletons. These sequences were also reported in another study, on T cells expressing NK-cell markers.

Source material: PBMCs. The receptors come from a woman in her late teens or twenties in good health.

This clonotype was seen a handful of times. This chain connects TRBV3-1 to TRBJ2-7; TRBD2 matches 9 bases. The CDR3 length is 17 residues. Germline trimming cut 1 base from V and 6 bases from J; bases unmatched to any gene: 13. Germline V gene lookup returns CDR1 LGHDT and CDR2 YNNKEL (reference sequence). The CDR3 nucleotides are TGTGCCAGCAGCCAAGTATCAGCGGGAGGTGCCGCAATCGAGCAGTACTTC. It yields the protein CASSQVSAGGAAIEQYF.

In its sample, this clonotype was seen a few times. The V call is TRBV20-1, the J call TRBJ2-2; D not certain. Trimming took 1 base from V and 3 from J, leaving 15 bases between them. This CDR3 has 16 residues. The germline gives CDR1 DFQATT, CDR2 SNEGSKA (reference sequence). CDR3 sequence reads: CSARGWGWNDTGELFF. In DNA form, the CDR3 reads TGCAGTGCTAGAGGTTGGGGTTGGAACGACACCGGGGAGCTGTTTTTT.

CDR3 in amino acids: CASSPMGTSTDTQYF. The CDR3 DNA follows: TGTGCCAGCTCACCCATGGGGACCAGCACAGATACGCAGTATTTT. The V and J genes are TRBV18 and TRBJ2-3; either TRBD1 or TRBD2 may fit D (5 bases each). Germline V CDR1 and CDR2: KGHSH, LQKENI. V shed 3 bases and J shed 0 bases, with 10 bases lying between them. The CDR3 covers 15 residues.

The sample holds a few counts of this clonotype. CDR3 coding DNA: TGTGCCAGCAGTAGGGGAATGGGGAAAGAGACCCAGTACTTC. This sequence encodes CASSRGMGKETQYF. This chain connects TRBV12-3 or TRBV12-4 to TRBJ2-5, with D tentatively TRBD1 (5 bases). This CDR3 has 14 amino acids. The V gene lost 5 bases and the J gene lost 3 bases, with 13 bases spanning the gap.

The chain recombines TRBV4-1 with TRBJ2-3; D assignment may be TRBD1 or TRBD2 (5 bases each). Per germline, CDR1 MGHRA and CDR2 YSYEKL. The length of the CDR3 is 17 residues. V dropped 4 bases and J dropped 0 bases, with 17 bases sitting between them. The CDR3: CASSLIPGRFSTDTQYF. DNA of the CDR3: TGCGCCAGCAGCCTTATACCGGGACGGTTTAGCACAGATACGCAGTATTTT.

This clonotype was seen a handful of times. CDR3 DNA sequence: TGTGCCAGCAGCATTAGGTTGGGCTACACCTTC. This encodes CASSIRLGYTF. V gene TRBV21-1 combines with J gene TRBJ1-2. TRBV21-1 has pseudogene status. CDR3 length: 11 residues.

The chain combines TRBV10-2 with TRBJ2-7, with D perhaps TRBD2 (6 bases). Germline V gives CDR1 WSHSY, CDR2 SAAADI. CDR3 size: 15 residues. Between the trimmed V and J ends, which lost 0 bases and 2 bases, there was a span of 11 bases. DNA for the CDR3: TGCGCCAGCAGTGAGTCGATTAGCGGACCCTACGAGCAGTACTTC. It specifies CASSESISGPYEQYF.

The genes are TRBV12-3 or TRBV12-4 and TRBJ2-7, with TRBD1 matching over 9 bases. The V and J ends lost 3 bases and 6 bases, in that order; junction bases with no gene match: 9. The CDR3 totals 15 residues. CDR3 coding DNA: TGTGCCAGCAGTTTGCGGGACAGGGTTTCCGCCGAGCAGTACTTC. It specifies CASSLRDRVSAEQYF.

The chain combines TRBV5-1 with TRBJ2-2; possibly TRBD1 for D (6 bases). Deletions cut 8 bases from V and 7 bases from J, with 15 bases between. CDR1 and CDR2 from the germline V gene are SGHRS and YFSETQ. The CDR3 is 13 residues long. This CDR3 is CASHRDNDGELFF. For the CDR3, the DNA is TGCGCCAGTCACCGGGACAACGACGGGGAGCTGTTTTTT.

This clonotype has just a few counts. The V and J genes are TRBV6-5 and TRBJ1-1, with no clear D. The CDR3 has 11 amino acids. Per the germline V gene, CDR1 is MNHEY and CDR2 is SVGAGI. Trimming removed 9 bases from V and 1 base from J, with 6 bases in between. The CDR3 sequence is CASLQNTEAFF. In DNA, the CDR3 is TGTGCCAGTCTACAGAACACTGAAGCTTTCTTT.

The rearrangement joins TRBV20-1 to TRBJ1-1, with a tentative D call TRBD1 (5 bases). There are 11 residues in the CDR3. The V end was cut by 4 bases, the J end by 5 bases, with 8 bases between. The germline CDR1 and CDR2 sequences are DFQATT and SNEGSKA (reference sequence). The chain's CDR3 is CSATKGTEAFF. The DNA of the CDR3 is TGCAGTGCTACTAAGGGGACTGAAGCTTTCTTT.